The sequence of this T cell receptor beta chain was determined in a study of cytomegalovirus exposure and HLA in healthy donors. Points from the study as a whole: One cluster of highly shared sequence variants probably arose as a sequencing artifact. It was confirmed in vitro that a few of the CMV-associated chains were specific for CMV antigens. Upon later analysis, HLA-associated TCR beta chains proved more clonally expanded than other, equally common chains. The study flagged around 150 TCR beta chains as cytomegalovirus-associated.

The CDR3 loop spans 15 amino acids. The V end was cut by 5 bases, the J end by 1 base, with 12 bases between. Germline CDR1 is SEHNR and CDR2 is FQNEAQ (reference sequence). Amplification used 60 Vbeta primers and 13 Jbeta primers. The repertoire was sequenced with immunoSEQ multiplex PCR; TCRdb's copy has only in-frame clones and lacks some. The sample records fewer than 85,000 clones, around 81% being singletons. Notes on this clone: Its specificity is not known.

Sequences were obtained from PBMCs. The TCR was taken from a male donor in good health and CMV-seropositive. V gene TRBV7-9 combines with J gene TRBJ1-5; D gene ambiguous. The DNA for the CDR3 is TGTGCCAGCAGCCCCCCCGGTCGGAGCAATCAGCCCCAGCATTTT. Its translation is CASSPPGRSNQPQHF. The variable domain in full, completed from reference TRBV7-9 and TRBJ1-5, reads DTGVSQNPRHKITKRGQNVTFRCDPISEHNRLYWYRQTLGQGPEFLTYFQNEAQLEKSRLLSDRFSAERPKGSFSTLEIQRTEQGDSAMYLCASSPPGRSNQPQHFGDGTRLSIL.